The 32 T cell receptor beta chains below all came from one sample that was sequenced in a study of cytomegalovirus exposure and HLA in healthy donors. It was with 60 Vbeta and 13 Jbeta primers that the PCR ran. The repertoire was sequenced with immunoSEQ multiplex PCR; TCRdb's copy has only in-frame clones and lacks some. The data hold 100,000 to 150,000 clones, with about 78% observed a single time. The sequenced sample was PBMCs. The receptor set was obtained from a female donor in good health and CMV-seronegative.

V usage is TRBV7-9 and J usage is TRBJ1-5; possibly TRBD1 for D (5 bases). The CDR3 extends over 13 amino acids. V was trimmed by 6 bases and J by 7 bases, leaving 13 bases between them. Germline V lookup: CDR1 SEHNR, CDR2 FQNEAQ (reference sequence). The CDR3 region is CASSYAGDQPQHF. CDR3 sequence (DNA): TGTGCCAGCAGTTATGCGGGGGACCAGCCCCAGCATTTT.

The DNA of the CDR3 is TGTGCCAGCAGCCTTACCGGGAGCTACAATGAGCAGTTCTTC. Its translation is CASSLTGSYNEQFF. The chain recombines TRBV7-3 with TRBJ2-1, with D tentatively TRBD2 (6 bases). Germline V CDR1 and CDR2: SGHTA, FQGTGA. The CDR3 length is 14 residues. V gave up 5 bases and J gave up 3 bases, with 11 bases separating them.

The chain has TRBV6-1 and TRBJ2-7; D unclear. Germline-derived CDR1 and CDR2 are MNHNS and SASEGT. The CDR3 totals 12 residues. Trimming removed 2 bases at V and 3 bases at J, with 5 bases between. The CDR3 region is CASSESVYEQYF. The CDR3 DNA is TGTGCCAGCAGTGAATCGGTCTACGAGCAGTACTTC.

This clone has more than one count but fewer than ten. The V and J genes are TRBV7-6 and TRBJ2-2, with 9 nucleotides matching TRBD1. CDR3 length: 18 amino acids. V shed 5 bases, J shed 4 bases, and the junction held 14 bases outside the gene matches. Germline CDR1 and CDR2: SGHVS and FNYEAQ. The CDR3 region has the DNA TGTGCCAGCAGCACTAGCCCTGCGGGACAGGGAGGCACCGGGGAGCTGTTTTTT. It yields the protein CASSTSPAGQGGTGELFF.

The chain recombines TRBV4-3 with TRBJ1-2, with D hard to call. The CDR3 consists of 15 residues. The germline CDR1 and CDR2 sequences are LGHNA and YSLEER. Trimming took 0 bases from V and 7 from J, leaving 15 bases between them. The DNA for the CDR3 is TGCGCCAGCAGCCAAGATATCAGTATGAGGGCTGGCTACACCTTC. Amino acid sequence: CASSQDISMRAGYTF.

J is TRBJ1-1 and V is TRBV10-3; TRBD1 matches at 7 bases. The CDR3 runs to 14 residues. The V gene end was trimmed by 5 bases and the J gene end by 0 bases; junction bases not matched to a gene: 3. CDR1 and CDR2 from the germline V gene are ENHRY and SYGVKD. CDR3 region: CAISRQGMNTEAFF. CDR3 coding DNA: TGTGCCATCAGTAGACAGGGCATGAACACTGAAGCTTTCTTT.

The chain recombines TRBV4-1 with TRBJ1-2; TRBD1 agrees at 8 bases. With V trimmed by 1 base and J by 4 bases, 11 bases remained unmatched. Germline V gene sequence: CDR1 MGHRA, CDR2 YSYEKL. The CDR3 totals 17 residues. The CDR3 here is CASSQGPGQEGTYGYTF. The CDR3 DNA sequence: TGCGCCAGCAGCCAAGGTCCGGGACAGGAAGGGACCTATGGCTACACCTTC.

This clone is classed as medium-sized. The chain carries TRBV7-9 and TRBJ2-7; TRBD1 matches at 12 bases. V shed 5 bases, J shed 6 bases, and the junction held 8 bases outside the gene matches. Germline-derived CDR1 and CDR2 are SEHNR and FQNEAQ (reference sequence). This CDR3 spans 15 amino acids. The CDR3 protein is CASSGRDRGRGEQYF. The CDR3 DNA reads TGTGCCAGCAGCGGTCGGGACAGGGGGCGCGGCGAGCAGTACTTC.

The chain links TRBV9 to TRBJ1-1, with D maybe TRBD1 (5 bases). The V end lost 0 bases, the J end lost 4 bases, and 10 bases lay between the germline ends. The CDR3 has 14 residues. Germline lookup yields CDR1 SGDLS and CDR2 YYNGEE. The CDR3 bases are TGTGCCAGCAGCGTAGAATCGGGGGGCACTGAAGCTTTCTTT. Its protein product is CASSVESGGTEAFF.

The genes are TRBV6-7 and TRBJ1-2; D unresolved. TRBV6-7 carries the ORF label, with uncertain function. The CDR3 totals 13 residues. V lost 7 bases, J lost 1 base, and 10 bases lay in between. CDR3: CASTPRGNYGYTF. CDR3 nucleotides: TGTGCCAGCACCCCTCGGGGTAACTATGGCTACACCTTC.

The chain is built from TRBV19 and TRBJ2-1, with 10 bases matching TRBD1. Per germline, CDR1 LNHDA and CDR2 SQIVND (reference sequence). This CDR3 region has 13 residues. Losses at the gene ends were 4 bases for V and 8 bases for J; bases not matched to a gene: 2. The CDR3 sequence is CASSKGQGYEQFF. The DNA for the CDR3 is TGTGCCAGTAGTAAGGGACAGGGGTATGAGCAGTTCTTC.

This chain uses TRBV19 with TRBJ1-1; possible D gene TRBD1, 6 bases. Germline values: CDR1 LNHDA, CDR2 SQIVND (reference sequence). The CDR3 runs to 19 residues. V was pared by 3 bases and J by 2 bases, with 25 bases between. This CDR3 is CASSMSVGGLPHINTEAFF. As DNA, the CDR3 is TGTGCCAGTAGTATGAGTGTGGGGGGGCTCCCTCACATTAACACTGAAGCTTTCTTT.

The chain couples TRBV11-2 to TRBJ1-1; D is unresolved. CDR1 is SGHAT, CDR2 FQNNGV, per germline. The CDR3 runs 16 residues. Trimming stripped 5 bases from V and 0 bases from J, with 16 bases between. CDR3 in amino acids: CASSLERAAMNTEAFF. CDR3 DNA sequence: TGTGCCAGCAGCCTGGAGAGGGCGGCCATGAACACTGAAGCTTTCTTT. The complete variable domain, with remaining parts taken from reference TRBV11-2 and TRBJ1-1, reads EAGVAQSPRYKIIEKRQSVAFWCNPISGHATLYWYQQILGQGPKLLIQFQNNGVVDDSQLPKDRFSAERLKGVDSTLKIQPAKLEDSAVYLCASSLERAAMNTEAFFGQGTRLTVV.

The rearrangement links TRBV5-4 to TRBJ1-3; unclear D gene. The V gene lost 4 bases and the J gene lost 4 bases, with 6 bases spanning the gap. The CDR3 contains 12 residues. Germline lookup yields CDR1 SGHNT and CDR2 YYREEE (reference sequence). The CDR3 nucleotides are TGTGCCAGCAGCGTCCGGGGAAACACCATATATTTT. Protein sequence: CASSVRGNTIYF.

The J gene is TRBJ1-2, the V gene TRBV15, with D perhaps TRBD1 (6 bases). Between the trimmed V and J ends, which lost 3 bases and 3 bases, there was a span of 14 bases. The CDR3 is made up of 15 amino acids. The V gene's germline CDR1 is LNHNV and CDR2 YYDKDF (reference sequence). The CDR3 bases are TGTGCCACCAGCAGGAATTTTGGGACACACTATGGCTACACCTTC. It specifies CATSRNFGTHYGYTF. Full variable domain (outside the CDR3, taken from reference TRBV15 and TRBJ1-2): DAMVIQNPRYQVTQFGKPVTLSCSQTLNHNVMYWYQQKSSQAPKLLFHYYDKDFNNEADTPDNFQSRRPNTSFCFLDIRSPGLGDTAMYLCATSRNFGTHYGYTFGSGTRLTVV.

CDR3 loop: CASSYAGRIEKLFF. In DNA form, the CDR3 reads TGTGCCAGCAGTTACGCTGGGAGGATAGAAAAACTGTTTTTT. The chain is built from TRBV6-6 and TRBJ1-4; D remains ambiguous. The V gene lost 2 bases and the J gene lost 8 bases, with 12 bases spanning the gap. The CDR3 extends over 14 amino acids. Germline lookup yields CDR1 MNHNY and CDR2 SVGAGI (reference sequence).

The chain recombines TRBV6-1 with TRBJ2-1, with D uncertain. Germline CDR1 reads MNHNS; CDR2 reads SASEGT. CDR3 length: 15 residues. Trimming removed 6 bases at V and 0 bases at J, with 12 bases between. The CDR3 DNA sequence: TGTGCCAGCAGGGTTTTCGTGAGCTCCTACAATGAGCAGTTCTTC. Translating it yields CASRVFVSSYNEQFF.

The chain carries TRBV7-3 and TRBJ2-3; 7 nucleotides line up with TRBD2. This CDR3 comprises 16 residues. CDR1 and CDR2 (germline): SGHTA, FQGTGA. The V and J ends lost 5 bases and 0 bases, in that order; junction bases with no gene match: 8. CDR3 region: CASSRTLAASTDTQYF. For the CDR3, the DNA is TGTGCCAGCAGCAGAACCCTAGCGGCTAGCACAGATACGCAGTATTTT.

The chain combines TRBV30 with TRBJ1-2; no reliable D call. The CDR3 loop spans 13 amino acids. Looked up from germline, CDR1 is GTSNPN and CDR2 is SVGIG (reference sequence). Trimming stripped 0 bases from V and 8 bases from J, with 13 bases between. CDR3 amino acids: CAWSVKSRRGYTF. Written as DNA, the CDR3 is TGTGCCTGGAGTGTTAAGTCTCGGCGGGGCTACACCTTC.

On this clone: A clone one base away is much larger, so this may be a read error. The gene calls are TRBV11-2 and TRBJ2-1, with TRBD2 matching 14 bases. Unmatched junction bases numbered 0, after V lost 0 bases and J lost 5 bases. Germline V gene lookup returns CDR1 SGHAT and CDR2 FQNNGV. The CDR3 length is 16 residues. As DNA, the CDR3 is TGTGCCAGCAGCTTAGAGGGACTAGCGGGAGACAATGAGCAGTTCTTC. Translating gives CASSLEGLAGDNEQFF. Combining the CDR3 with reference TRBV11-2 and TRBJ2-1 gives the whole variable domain EAGVAQSPRYKIIEKRQSVAFWCNPISGHATLYWYQQILGQGPKLLIQFQNNGVVDDSQLPKDRFSAERLKGVDSTLKIQPAKLEDSAVYLCASSLEGLAGDNEQFFGPGTRLTVL.

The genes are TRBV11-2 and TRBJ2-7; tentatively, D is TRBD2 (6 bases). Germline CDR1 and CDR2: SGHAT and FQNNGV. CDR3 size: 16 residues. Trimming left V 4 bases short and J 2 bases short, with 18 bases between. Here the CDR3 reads CASSSTRGSRTYEQYF. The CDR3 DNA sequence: TGTGCCAGCAGCTCCACCCGGGGGAGTCGCACCTACGAGCAGTACTTC.

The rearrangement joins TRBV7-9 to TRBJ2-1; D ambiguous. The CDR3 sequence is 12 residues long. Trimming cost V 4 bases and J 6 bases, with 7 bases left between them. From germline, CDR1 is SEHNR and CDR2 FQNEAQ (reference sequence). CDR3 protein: CASSYGPNEQFF. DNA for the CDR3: TGTGCCAGCAGCTACGGTCCCAATGAGCAGTTCTTC.

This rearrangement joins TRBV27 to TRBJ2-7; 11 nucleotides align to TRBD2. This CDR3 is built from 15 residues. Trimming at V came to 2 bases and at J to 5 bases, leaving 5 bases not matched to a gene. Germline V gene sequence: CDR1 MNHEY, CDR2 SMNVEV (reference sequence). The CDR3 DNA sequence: TGTGCCAGCAGTTTAGCTACTAGCGGGAGTAACGAGCAGTACTTC. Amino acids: CASSLATSGSNEQYF.

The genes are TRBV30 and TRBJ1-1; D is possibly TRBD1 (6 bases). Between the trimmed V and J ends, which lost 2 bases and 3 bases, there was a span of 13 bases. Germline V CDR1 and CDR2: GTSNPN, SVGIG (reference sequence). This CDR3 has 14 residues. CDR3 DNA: TGTGCCTGGAGTCAGACAGGACTTGACACTGAAGCTTTCTTT. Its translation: CAWSQTGLDTEAFF.

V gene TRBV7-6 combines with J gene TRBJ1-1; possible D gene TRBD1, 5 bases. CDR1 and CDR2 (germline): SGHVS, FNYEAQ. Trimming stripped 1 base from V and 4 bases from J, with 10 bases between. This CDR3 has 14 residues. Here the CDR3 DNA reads TGTGCCAGCAGCTTAGATACAGACAGCACTGAAGCTTTCTTT. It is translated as CASSLDTDSTEAFF.

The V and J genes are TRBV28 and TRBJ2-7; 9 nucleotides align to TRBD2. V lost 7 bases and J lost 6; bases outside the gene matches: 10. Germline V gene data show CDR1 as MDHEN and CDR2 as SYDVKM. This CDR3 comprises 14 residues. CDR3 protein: CASKLAGDQSEQYF. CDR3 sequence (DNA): TGTGCCAGCAAGTTAGCGGGAGATCAATCCGAGCAGTACTTC.

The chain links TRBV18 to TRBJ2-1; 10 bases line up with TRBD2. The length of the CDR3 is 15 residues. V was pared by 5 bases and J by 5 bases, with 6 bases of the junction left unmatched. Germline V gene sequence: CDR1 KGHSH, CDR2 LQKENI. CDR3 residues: CASSAGTSENNEQFF. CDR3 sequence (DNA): TGTGCCAGCTCAGCCGGGACTAGCGAAAACAATGAGCAGTTCTTC.

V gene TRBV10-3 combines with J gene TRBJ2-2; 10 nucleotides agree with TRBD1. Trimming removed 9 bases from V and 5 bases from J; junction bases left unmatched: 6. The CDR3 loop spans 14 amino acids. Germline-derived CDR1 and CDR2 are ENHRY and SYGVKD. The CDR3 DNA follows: TGTGCCATAACCGGGACAGGGGTTACCGGGGAGCTGTTTTTT. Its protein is CAITGTGVTGELFF.

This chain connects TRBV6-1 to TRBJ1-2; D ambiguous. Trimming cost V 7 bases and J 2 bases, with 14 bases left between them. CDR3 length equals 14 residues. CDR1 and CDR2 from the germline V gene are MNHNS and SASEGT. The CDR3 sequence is CASNFAGVNYGYTF. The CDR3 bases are TGTGCCAGCAACTTTGCCGGGGTGAACTATGGCTACACCTTC.

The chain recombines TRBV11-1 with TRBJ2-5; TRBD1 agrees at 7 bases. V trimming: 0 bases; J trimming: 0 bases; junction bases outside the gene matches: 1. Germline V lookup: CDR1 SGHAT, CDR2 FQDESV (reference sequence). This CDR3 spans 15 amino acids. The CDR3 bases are TGTGCCAGCAGCTTAGCGGACAGGTACCAAGAGACCCAGTACTTC. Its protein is CASSLADRYQETQYF.

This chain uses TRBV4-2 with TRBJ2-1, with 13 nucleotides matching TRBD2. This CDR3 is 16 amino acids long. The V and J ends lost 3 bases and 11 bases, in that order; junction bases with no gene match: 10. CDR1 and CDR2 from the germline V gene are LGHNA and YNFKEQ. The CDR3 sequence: CASSHLGTSGTIQQFF. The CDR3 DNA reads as TGTGCCAGCAGCCACCTCGGGACTAGCGGGACCATACAGCAGTTCTTC.

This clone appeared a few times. CDR3 in DNA: TGTGCCAGCAGCTCGGACAGGCTCAGCAATGAGCAGTTCTTC. Translating gives CASSSDRLSNEQFF. J is TRBJ2-1 and V is TRBV28; 7 bases agree with TRBD1. The J segment lost 6 bases and the V segment lost 6 bases, leaving 8 bases of the junction unmatched. Per germline, CDR1 MDHEN and CDR2 SYDVKM. There are 14 residues in the CDR3.